This TCR beta chain was sequenced for a study of spatial heterogeneity in lung cancer. Turning to the study itself: The donor group consisted of 55 to 85 patients who had untreated, early-stage non-small cell lung cancer. Study observations and caveats: At tumor resection, ubiquitous expanded TCRs were detected in blood more often than later.

The CDR3 contains 14 residues. Germline loops: CDR1 SGHRS, CDR2 YFSETQ. Germline trimming cut 3 bases from V and 4 bases from J; bases unmatched to any gene: 5. Sample time point: blood at routine non-recurrence follow-up after resection. TCRdb processed the 5' RACE reads anew with MiXCR; each CDR3 protein has one entry. The repertoire has roughly 110,000 distinct CDR3 sequences, more than 10% of them found once; the top ten carry roughly 24%. This clonotype was observed a handful of times. Its antigen is unidentified. V gene TRBV5-1 combines with J gene TRBJ2-5, with 8 bases identical to TRBD1. The sample was PBMCs, taken at follow-up. This TCR was sampled from a female donor with early-stage non-small cell lung cancer. The CDR3 protein is CASSSPGTGETQYF. In DNA, the CDR3 is TGCGCCAGCAGCTCCCCCGGGACAGGAGAGACCCAGTACTTC.